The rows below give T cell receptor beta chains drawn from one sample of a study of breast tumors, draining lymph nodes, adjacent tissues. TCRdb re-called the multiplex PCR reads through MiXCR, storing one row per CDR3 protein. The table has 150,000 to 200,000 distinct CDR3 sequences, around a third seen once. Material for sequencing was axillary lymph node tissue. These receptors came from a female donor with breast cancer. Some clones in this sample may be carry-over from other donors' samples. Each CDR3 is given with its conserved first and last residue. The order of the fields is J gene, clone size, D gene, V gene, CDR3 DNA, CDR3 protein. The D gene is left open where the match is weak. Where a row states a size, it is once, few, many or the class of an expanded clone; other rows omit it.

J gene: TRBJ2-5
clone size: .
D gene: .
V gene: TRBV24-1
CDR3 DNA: TGTGCCACCAGTGATTCCAGGGGGTACCAAGAGACCCATTCGGGAGGGACCCAGTACTTC
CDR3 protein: CATSDSRGYQETHSGGTQYF

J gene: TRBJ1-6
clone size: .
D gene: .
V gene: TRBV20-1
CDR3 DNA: TGCAGTGCTCGGGACAATTCACCCCTCCACTTT
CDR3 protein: CSARDNSPLHF

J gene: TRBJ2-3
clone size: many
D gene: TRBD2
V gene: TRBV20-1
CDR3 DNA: TGCAGTGCTAGACCTAGCGGGAGCACAGATACGCAGTATTTT
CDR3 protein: CSARPSGSTDTQYF

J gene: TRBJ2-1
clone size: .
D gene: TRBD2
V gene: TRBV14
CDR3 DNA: TGTGCCAGCAGGCGGGGACTAGCGGGAGTTGAGGGCGCTGAGCAGTTCTTC
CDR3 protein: CASRRGLAGVEGAEQFF

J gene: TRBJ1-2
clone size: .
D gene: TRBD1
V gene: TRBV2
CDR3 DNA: TGTGCCAGCAGACAGGGGGGATCCTTCTATGGCTACACCTTC
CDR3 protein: CASRQGGSFYGYTF

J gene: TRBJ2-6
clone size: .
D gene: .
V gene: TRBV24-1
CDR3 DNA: TGTGCCACCAGTGATTTGCTGGTGGGCGGGGAGTCTGGGGCCAACGTCCTGACTTTC
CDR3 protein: CATSDLLVGGESGANVLTF

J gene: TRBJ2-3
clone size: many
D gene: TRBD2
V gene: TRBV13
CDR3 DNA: TGTGCCAGCAGTCTACCGACTAGCCCTAGCACAGATACGCAGTATTTT
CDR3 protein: CASSLPTSPSTDTQYF

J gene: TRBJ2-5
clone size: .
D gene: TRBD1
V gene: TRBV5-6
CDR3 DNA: TGTGCCAGCAGCTTGATAGGGGGCGGCAATCAGCCCCAGTACTTC
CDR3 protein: CASSLIGGGNQPQYF

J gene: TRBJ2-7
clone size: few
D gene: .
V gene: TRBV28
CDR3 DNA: TGTGCCAGCAGTTTAAGAGGGAAGGGCTACCACGAGCAGTACTTC
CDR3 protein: CASSLRGKGYHEQYF

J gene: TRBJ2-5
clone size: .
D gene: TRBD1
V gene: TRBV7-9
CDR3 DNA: TGTGCCAGCAGCCCCTTTATAGGGACAGGTGAAGAGACCCAGTACTTC
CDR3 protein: CASSPFIGTGEETQYF

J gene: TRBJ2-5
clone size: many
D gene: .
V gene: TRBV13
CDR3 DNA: TGTGCCAGCAGCTCGCCCTCCAGGGCCCAAGAGACCCAGTACTTC
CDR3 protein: CASSSPSRAQETQYF

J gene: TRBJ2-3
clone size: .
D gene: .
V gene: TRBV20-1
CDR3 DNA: TGCAGTCCACTATTAGACGGTGATACGCAGTATTTT
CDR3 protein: CSPLLDGDTQYF

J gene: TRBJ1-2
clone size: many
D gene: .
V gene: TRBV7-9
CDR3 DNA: TGTGCCAGCACCCTGGGAGGGTCCTATGGCTACACCTTC
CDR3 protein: CASTLGGSYGYTF

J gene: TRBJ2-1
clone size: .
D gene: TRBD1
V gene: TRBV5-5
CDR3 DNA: TGTGCCAGCAGCCTACAACAGGGGGCTGAGCAGTTCTTC
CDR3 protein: CASSLQQGAEQFF

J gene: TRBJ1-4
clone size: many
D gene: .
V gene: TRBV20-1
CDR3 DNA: TGCAGTGCTAGAGTGGGGAATTCTAATGAAAAACTGTTTTTT
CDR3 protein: CSARVGNSNEKLFF

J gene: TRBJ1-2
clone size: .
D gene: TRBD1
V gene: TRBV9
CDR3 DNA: TGTGCCAGCAGCTTAGGGACAGGGGAGAATGGCTACACCTTC
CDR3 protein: CASSLGTGENGYTF

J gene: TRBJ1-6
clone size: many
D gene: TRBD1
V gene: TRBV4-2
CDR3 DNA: TGTGCCAGCAGCCGGGAGACAGGGGATGGGTCACCCCTCCACTTT
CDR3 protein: CASSRETGDGSPLHF

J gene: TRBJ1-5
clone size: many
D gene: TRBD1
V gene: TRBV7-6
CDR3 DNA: TGTGCCAGCAGCTTTCATCGGGACAGATATAGCAATCAGCCCCAGCATTTT
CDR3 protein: CASSFHRDRYSNQPQHF

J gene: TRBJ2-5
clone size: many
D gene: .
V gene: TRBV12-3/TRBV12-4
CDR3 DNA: TGTGCCAGCAGTGCTTACAGGGCCCAAGAGACCCAGTACTTC
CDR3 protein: CASSAYRAQETQYF

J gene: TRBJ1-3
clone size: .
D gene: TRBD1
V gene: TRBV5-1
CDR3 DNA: TGCGCCAGCAGAGGCCAGGGGGGCACCGACTCTGGAAACACCATATATTTT
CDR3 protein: CASRGQGGTDSGNTIYF

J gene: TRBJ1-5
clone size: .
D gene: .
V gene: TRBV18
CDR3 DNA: TGTGCCAGCTCACCACCCCCTGGGTTGGGACAGCCCCAGCATTTT
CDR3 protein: CASSPPPGLGQPQHF

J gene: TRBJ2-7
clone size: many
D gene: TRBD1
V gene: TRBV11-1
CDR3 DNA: TGTGCCAGCAGGCGACAGGGGGACTCCTACGAGCAGTACTTC
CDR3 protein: CASRRQGDSYEQYF

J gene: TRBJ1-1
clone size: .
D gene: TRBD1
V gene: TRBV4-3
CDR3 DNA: TGCGCCAGCAGCCACCCGGGGACAGGGCCCACTGAAGCTTTCTTT
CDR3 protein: CASSHPGTGPTEAFF

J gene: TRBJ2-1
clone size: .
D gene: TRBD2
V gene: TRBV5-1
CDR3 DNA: TGCGCCAGCAGCACCCTAGCGGGAGAGAACTCCTACAATGAGCAGTTCTTC
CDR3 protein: CASSTLAGENSYNEQFF

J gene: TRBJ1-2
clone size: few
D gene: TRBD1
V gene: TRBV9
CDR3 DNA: TGTGCCAGCAGCGTAGCCCCGACCCCGGAGGGGGCAGAGGGCTACACCTTC
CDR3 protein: CASSVAPTPEGAEGYTF

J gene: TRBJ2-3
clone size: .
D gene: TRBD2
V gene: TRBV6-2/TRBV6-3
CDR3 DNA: TGTGCCAGCAGTCACCCGTCGGTAGCGGGTACAGATACGCAGTATTTT
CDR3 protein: CASSHPSVAGTDTQYF

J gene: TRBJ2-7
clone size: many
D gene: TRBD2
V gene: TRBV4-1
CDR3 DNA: TGCGCCAGCAGCCAAGGGCGGGCTAGCGGGAACTACGAGCAGTACTTC
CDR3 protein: CASSQGRASGNYEQYF

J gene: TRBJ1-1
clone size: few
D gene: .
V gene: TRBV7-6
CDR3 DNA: TGTGCCAGCAGCCATCCGGCAGGGGTGAGCACTGAAGCTTTCTTT
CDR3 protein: CASSHPAGVSTEAFF

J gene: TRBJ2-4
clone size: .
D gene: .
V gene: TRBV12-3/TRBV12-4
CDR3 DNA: TGTGCCAGCAGTTTAGGAGGCGGAGCCAAAAACATTCAGTACTTC
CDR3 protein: CASSLGGGAKNIQYF

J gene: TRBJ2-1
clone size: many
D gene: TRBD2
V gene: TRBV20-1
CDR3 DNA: TGCAGTGCCGATGGTAGGGCTAGCGGGTACAATGAGCAGTTCTTC
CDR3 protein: CSADGRASGYNEQFF

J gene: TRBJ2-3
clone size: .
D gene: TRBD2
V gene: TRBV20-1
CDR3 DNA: TGCAGTGCTGATCCCGCCTCCGGGACTAGCGGGGGTACAGATACGCAGTATTTT
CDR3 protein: CSADPASGTSGGTDTQYF

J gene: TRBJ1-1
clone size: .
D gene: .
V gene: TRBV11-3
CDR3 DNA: TGTGCCAGCAGCCTCCCCTTGGAGGGGACTGAAGCTTTCTTT
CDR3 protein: CASSLPLEGTEAFF

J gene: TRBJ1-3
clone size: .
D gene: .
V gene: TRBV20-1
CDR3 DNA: TGCAGTGCTAGTCTGCCGGGACTACGGGAAAGGAATGGAAACACCATATATTTT
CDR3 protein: CSASLPGLRERNGNTIYF

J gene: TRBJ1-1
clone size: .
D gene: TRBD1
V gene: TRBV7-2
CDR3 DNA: TGTGCCAGCAGCTCACGGGACAGGGTCGGATTTGAAGCTTTCTTT
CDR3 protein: CASSSRDRVGFEAFF

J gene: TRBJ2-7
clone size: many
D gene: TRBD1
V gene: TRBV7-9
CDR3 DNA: TGTGCCAGCAGCTTCGGGACAGGGTTATACGAGCAGTACTTC
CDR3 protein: CASSFGTGLYEQYF

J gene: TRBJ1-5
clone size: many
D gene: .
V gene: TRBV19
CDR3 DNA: TGTGCCAGTAGTATTTGGGGGAGGGGCAATCAGCCCCAGCATTTT
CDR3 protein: CASSIWGRGNQPQHF

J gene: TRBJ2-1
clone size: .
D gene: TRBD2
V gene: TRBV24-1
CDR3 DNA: TGTGCCACCAGTGATTTGCCCCGAGGACTAGGCACAGATACGCAGTTCTTC
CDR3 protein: CATSDLPRGLGTDTQFF

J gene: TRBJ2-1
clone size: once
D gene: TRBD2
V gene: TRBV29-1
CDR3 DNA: TGCAGCGCCGGGATGACTAGCGGGCATGCCAATGAGCAGTTCTTC
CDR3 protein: CSAGMTSGHANEQFF

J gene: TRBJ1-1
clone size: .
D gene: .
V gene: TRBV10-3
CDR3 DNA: TGTGCCATCAGTGAGTGGGAGTTTATGAACACTGAAGCTTTCTTT
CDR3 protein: CAISEWEFMNTEAFF

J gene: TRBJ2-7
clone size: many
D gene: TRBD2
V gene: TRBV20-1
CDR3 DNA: TGCAGTGCTAGGGCAAGCGGGGGAGATCTACACTACGAGCAGTACTTC
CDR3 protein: CSARASGGDLHYEQYF

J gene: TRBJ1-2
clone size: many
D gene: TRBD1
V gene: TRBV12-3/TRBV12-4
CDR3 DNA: TGTGCCAGCTACCTAAGACAGGGCGCGGACTATGGCTACACCTTC
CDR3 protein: CASYLRQGADYGYTF

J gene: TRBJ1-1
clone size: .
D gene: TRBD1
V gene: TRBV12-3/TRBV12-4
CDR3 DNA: TGTGCCAGCAGTCCGGGACAGGGTGTTGGGTACACTGAAGCTTTCTTT
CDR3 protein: CASSPGQGVGYTEAFF

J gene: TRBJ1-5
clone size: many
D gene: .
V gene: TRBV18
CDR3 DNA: TGTGCCAGCTCACCAGGAGGCCCCAATCAGCCCCAGCATTTT
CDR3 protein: CASSPGGPNQPQHF

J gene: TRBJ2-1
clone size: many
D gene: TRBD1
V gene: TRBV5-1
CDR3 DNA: TGCGCCAGCAGCCCCGGACAGGGGGATGGCAATGAGCAGTTCTTC
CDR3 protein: CASSPGQGDGNEQFF

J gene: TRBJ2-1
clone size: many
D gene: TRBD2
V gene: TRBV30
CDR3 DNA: TGTGCCTGGAGTGTCGGGGGAGGGAGAGAGCAGTTCTTC
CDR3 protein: CAWSVGGGREQFF

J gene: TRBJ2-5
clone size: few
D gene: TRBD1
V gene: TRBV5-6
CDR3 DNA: TGTGCCAGCAGCTGGGGACAGGCAATAGGAGAGACCCAGTACTTC
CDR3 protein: CASSWGQAIGETQYF

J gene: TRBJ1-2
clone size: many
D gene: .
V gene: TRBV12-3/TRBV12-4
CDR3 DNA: TGTGCCAGCAGTTCCGGGAATAACTATGGCTACACCTTC
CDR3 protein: CASSSGNNYGYTF

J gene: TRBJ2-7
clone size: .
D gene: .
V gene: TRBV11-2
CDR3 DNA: TGTGCCAGCAGCTTTGCCGGGAGTGTATACGAGCAGTACTTC
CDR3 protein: CASSFAGSVYEQYF

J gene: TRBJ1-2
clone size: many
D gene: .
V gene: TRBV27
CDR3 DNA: TGTGCCAGCAGGCTGCATGCTAACTATGGCTACACCTTC
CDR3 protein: CASRLHANYGYTF